These 3 T cell receptor beta chains were all obtained from the same sample, sequenced in a study of blood T cell repertoires in COVID-19. Profiled with immunoSEQ multiplex PCR; TCRdb holds only in-frame clones, not every one. The sample carries under 150,000 clones, roughly 85% recorded once. The sequenced sample was peripheral blood. The receptors stem from a human donor in a cohort sampled during active COVID-19.

This clone was recorded only once. V usage is TRBV6-5 and J usage is TRBJ2-1; TRBD2 agrees at 7 bases. The length of the CDR3 is 15 residues. V shed 5 bases and J 4 bases; nucleotides not matched to a gene: 8. The germline CDR1 and CDR2 sequences are MNHEY and SVGAGI. The CDR3 protein is CASSRERGDYNEQFF. CDR3 DNA sequence: TGTGCCAGCAGTCGCGAGCGGGGAGATTACAATGAGCAGTTCTTC.

This clone was found a few times. CDR3 sequence reads: CASTPRGTPYTGELFF. DNA for the CDR3: TGTGCCAGTACCCCCCGAGGAACCCCTTACACCGGGGAGCTGTTTTTT. The J gene is TRBJ2-2, the V gene TRBV19, with no clear D. This CDR3 region has 16 residues. V gave up 7 bases and J gave up 3 bases, with 18 bases separating them. The germline CDR1 and CDR2 sequences are LNHDA and SQIVND (reference sequence). Filled out from reference TRBV19 and TRBJ2-2, the complete variable domain reads DGGITQSPKYLFRKEGQNVTLSCEQNLNHDAMYWYRQDPGQGLRLIYYSQIVNDFQKGDIAEGYSVSREKKESFPLTVTSAQKNPTAFYLCASTPRGTPYTGELFFGEGSRLTVL.

This sequence joins TRBV28 and TRBJ2-1, with 12 positions matching TRBD2. Germline V CDR1 and CDR2: MDHEN, SYDVKM. With 6 bases clipped from V and 5 bases from J, the junction kept 8 bases outside the gene matches. The CDR3 contains 16 residues. The CDR3 reads CASSFLGLAGHNEQFF. CDR3 nucleotide sequence: TGTGCCAGCAGCTTTCTCGGACTAGCGGGGCACAATGAGCAGTTCTTC.